A selection of T cell receptor beta chains follows, all from one sample in a study of blood T cells in healthy people across ages. TCRdb re-analysed the 5' RACE reads in MiXCR, keeping a single row per CDR3 protein. The sample lists 850,000 to 1,300,000 distinct CDR3 sequences, under 55% occurring once. Sequencing used blood. The receptors originated from a woman aged 60-70 years in good health. Each CDR3 is given with its conserved first and last residue. A D gene is named only where the DNA matches it firmly. Only part of the rows carry a size: once, few, many, or a class if the clone is expanded.

TRBD2	TRBV7-2	.	TRBJ2-1	CASSPGLAGAYSYNEQFF	TGTGCCAGCAGCCCGGGACTAGCGGGGGCTTACTCCTACAATGAGCAGTTCTTC
.	TRBV30	.	TRBJ2-3	CAWSVDSSDTQYF	TGTGCCTGGAGTGTAGACTCCTCGGATACGCAGTATTTT
TRBD1	TRBV6-2/TRBV6-3	many	TRBJ2-7	CASSRGQMYEQYF	TGTGCCAGCAGTAGGGGACAGATGTACGAGCAGTACTTC
.	TRBV11-2	.	TRBJ1-2	CASSLDGVVGNKGYTF	TGTGCCAGCAGCTTAGATGGGGTCGTGGGTAATAAAGGCTACACCTTC
.	TRBV18	.	TRBJ2-1	CASSRASGGVNEQFF	TGTGCCAGCTCACGGGCCTCCGGGGGAGTAAATGAGCAGTTCTTC
.	TRBV29-1	.	TRBJ2-6	CSGPTVSGANVLTF	TGCAGCGGCCCGACAGTCTCTGGGGCCAACGTCCTGACTTTC
.	TRBV20-1	.	TRBJ1-2	CSARDGTPYGYTF	TGCAGTGCTAGAGATGGGACACCTTATGGCTACACCTTC
.	TRBV11-2	.	TRBJ1-4	CASSLGDLTREKLFF	TGTGCCAGCAGCTTAGGCGACCTCACGCGTGAAAAACTGTTTTTT
.	TRBV20-1	.	TRBJ1-5	CSAQSGTDYGQPQHF	TGCAGTGCCCAATCCGGGACGGATTATGGTCAGCCCCAGCATTTT
.	TRBV12-3/TRBV12-4	.	TRBJ1-1	CASTAGALGGYTEAFF	TGTGCCAGCACCGCTGGGGCGCTCGGCGGGTACACTGAAGCTTTCTTT
TRBD2	TRBV4-2	few	TRBJ2-1	CASSSLVLAETSSSYNEQFF	TGTGCCAGCAGCTCGCTTGTCCTAGCGGAAACGTCAAGCTCCTACAATGAGCAGTTCTTC
.	TRBV20-1	.	TRBJ2-3	CSARKAVLPDTQYF	TGCAGTGCTAGAAAGGCTGTTCTACCAGATACGCAGTATTTT
TRBD2	TRBV5-1	.	TRBJ2-4	CASSPGLAGLAKNIQYF	TGCGCCAGCAGCCCGGGACTAGCGGGACTAGCCAAAAACATTCAGTACTTC
TRBD2	TRBV28	.	TRBJ2-3	CASSLSLLAGRTDTQYF	TGTGCCAGCAGTTTATCGCTACTAGCGGGCCGCACAGATACGCAGTATTTT
TRBD2	TRBV20-1	.	TRBJ2-5	CSAERIGLAVKETQYF	TGCAGTGCGGAAAGGATAGGACTAGCGGTTAAAGAGACCCAGTACTTC
.	TRBV27	.	TRBJ1-6	CASSPRGEGSSGNSPLHF	TGTGCCAGCAGTCCCCGGGGGGAGGGATCTTCAGGGAATTCACCCCTCCACTTT
TRBD1	TRBV7-6	.	TRBJ2-7	CASSLRATWTGGSYEQYF	TGTGCCAGCAGCTTACGGGCCACCTGGACAGGTGGGTCCTACGAGCAGTACTTC
TRBD2	TRBV5-6	.	TRBJ2-1	CASSLSSGYRDEQFF	TGTGCCAGCAGCTTGTCTAGCGGGTACAGGGATGAGCAGTTCTTC
.	TRBV29-1	.	TRBJ2-1	CSVEDRYSRQFF	TGCAGCGTTGAAGATCGCTACTCCCGTCAGTTCTTC
.	TRBV29-1	.	TRBJ2-7	CSVEDTGLYEQYF	TGCAGCGTTGAAGATACAGGACTCTACGAGCAGTACTTC
TRBD2	TRBV7-6	few	TRBJ2-3	CASSSKRLAGVGTDTQYF	TGTGCCAGCAGCTCGAAAAGACTAGCGGGAGTGGGGACAGATACGCAGTATTTT
TRBD1	TRBV7-9	few	TRBJ2-1	CASSLAGGTEQFF	TGTGCCAGCAGCTTAGCAGGGGGCACTGAGCAGTTCTTC
.	TRBV20-1	.	TRBJ2-7	CSARDGGRGSYEQYF	TGCAGTGCTAGAGATGGGGGGCGGGGCTCCTACGAGCAGTACTTC
TRBD2	TRBV27	.	TRBJ2-7	CASSLWASGVYEQYF	TGTGCCAGCAGTTTATGGGCTAGCGGAGTCTACGAGCAGTACTTC
TRBD2	TRBV9	.	TRBJ2-3	CASSGPWREEGDTQYF	TGTGCCAGCAGCGGCCCGTGGCGGGAGGAGGGAGATACGCAGTATTTT
.	TRBV29-1	few	TRBJ1-1	CSVQGNTEAFF	TGCAGCGTTCAGGGGAACACTGAAGCTTTCTTT
.	TRBV20-1	.	TRBJ1-4	CSALPVGGLNEKLFF	TGCAGTGCTCTTCCTGTAGGGGGGCTTAATGAAAAACTGTTTTTT
.	TRBV9	.	TRBJ2-1	CASSVGDGNNEQFF	TGTGCCAGCAGCGTGGGTGACGGGAACAATGAGCAGTTCTTC
.	TRBV6-2/TRBV6-3	.	TRBJ2-3	CASRLVGTDTQYF	TGTGCCAGCAGGTTAGTGGGCACAGATACGCAGTATTTT
.	TRBV5-1	.	TRBJ2-5	CASSLDTVETQYF	TGCGCCAGCAGCCTTGACACGGTCGAGACCCAGTACTTC
TRBD2	TRBV14	.	TRBJ2-7	CASSQGLAGVGCEQYF	TGTGCCAGCAGCCAAGGACTAGCGGGAGTCGGGTGCGAGCAGTACTTC
.	TRBV20-1	.	TRBJ1-4	CSARGPQEATNEKLFF	TGCAGTGCTAGGGGGCCACAGGAAGCAACTAATGAAAAACTGTTTTTT
TRBD2	TRBV5-1	once	TRBJ2-1	CASSGAGGAPYVQFF	TGCGCCAGCAGCGGGGCGGGGGGCGCTCCTTATGTGCAGTTCTTC
TRBD1	TRBV19	.	TRBJ2-3	CASTPGQGTTDTQYF	TGTGCCAGTACTCCGGGACAGGGGACCACAGATACGCAGTATTTT
.	TRBV7-3	.	TRBJ2-7	CASSLTSPAREQYF	TGTGCCAGCAGCTTAACGTCGCCCGCCCGCGAGCAGTACTTC
TRBD1	TRBV7-3	.	TRBJ2-3	CASSTDRGPDTQYF	TGTGCCAGCAGCACAGACAGGGGCCCAGATACGCAGTATTTT
.	TRBV6-6	few	TRBJ2-5	CASSYSDETQYF	TGTGCCAGCAGTTACTCAGATGAGACCCAGTACTTC
TRBD2	TRBV6-1	.	TRBJ2-7	CASSEGLAGLEQYF	TGTGCCAGCAGTGAAGGACTAGCGGGGCTAGAGCAGTACTTC
TRBD2	TRBV7-2	few	TRBJ2-5	CASSLAGTSGRYSAQYF	TGTGCCAGCAGCTTAGCGGGGACTAGCGGGAGGTACTCGGCGCAGTACTTC
.	TRBV12-3/TRBV12-4	.	TRBJ2-7	CASSLSYRASPTYEQYF	TGTGCCAGCAGTTTAAGCTATCGAGCTTCCCCAACCTACGAGCAGTACTTC